This entry lists 6 T cell receptor beta chains sequenced from one sample in a study of CD8+ T cells in alopecia areata. Extraction and reverse transcription of RNA yielded cDNA as the sequencing template. TCRdb's copy holds only in-frame clones and misses some; the assay was immunoSEQ multiplex PCR. The sample yields approximately 280,000 clones, without any singletons. A sort of pooled cutaneous lymph node cells used CD4, CD8alpha, NKG2D, NKG2ACE and other stains. The specimen was CD4+ T cells sorted from a lymph node. These receptors all stem from a C3H/HeJ mouse with alopecia areata. The MHC haplotype of the strain is H2-k.

Concerning this clone itself: Mouse gene names apply. Coverage ceases 4 residues before the CDR3 finishes, and the germline J gene fills in the end. The J gene is TRBJ2-2, the V gene TRBV13-1; 10 bases line up with TRBD1. V gave up 3 bases and J gave up 5 bases; unmatched junction bases: 4. The length of the CDR3 is 15 residues. The germline V gene has CDR1 NSHNY and CDR2 SYGAGN. CDR3 sequence: CASSVGQGKTGQLYF. CDR3 DNA (partial): TGTGCCAGCAGTGTGGGACAGGGGAAGACCGGG.

Only a few counts were recorded for this clone. Gene and germline names: mouse. This CDR3 reads CAWSSGKQDTQYF. The CDR3 DNA, read in part, is TGTGCCTGGAGTTCTGGGAAACAAGAC. The chain couples TRBV31 to TRBJ2-5; weak D call: TRBD2 (5 bases). The DNA ends 4 residues before the CDR3 does, and the rest of the CDR3 is filled in from the germline J gene. This CDR3 is built from 13 residues. The V gene lost 2 bases and the J gene lost 3 bases, with 9 bases spanning the gap. From germline, CDR1 is GKSSPN and CDR2 SITVG.

This clone was seen only a few times. These gene names are mouse names. Sequencing ends 3 residues short of the CDR3 end; the germline J gene provides the rest. The chain combines TRBV19 with TRBJ1-6; D uncertain. TRBJ1-6 is sorted into the ORF group, with uncertain function. CDR1 FNHDT and CDR2 SITEND come from the germline V gene (reference sequence). Deletions cut 2 bases from V and 0 bases from J, with 9 bases between. This CDR3 contains 16 residues. The CDR3 is CASSISQNSYNSPLYF. The sequenced CDR3 bases are TGTGCCAGCAGTATCTCCCAGAATTCCTATAATTCGCCC.

This clone was seen a few times. Mouse names are used for the genes. The CDR3 end is not reached by the read, which stops 4 residues before it; the germline J gene fills it in. The chain employs TRBV14 and TRBJ2-5; D ambiguous. Trimming removed 7 bases from V and 0 bases from J, with 12 bases in between. Germline CDR1 reads SGHDT; CDR2 reads FRDEAV. This CDR3 contains 14 residues. The DNA read from the CDR3 is TGTGCCAGCGGCCCCGACAAAAACCAAGAC. Amino acids: CASGPDKNQD. The full CDR3 protein reads CASGPDKNQDTQYF.

Points on this clone: Mouse germline and gene names are used. The read terminates 4 residues before the CDR3 end, so the remaining end is supplied by the germline J gene. J is TRBJ2-3 and V is TRBV19; TRBD2 aligns across 12 bases. This CDR3 is 17 amino acids long. Trimming at V came to 1 base and at J to 2 bases, leaving 5 bases not matched to a gene. Germline lookup yields CDR1 FNHDT and CDR2 SITEND (reference sequence). CDR3 sequence: CASSIRLGGLFAETLYF. CDR3 bases read: TGTGCCAGCAGTATAAGACTGGGGGGGCTGTTTGCAGAA.

A few counts support this clone. The gene names here belong to mouse. Read coverage stops 4 residues before the CDR3 terminus; the germline J gene supplies the remainder. The chain recombines TRBV14 with TRBJ2-4; D is perhaps TRBD1 (6 bases). CDR1 is SGHDT and CDR2 is FRDEAV in the germline V gene. The CDR3 is 12 amino acids. The CDR3 sequence is CASSPGVNTLYF. The CDR3 DNA, read in part, is TGTGCCAGCAGTCCAGGGGTAAAC.